This T cell receptor (beta chain) emerged from a study of blood T cells in healthy people across ages. In terms of origin and age, donors were healthy Caucasian individuals from Russia aged about 6 to 95. A second PCR, run for about 6 to 11 cycles, used a sample-barcoded 5' primer plus a J-beta primer mix. Via MiXCR, TCRdb re-called the 5' RACE reads, giving one row per CDR3 protein. The table shows about 1,500,000 distinct CDR3 sequences, with 28% occurring only once. The CDR3 totals 15 residues. CDR1 is SGHRS and CDR2 is YFSETQ in the germline V gene. Sample: blood. The receptor's source is a woman in her 30s in good health. The V call is TRBV5-1, the J call TRBJ2-1; D possibly matches TRBD1 or TRBD2 (5 bases each). The last part of the DNA fits TRBJ2-7 better; the J call may be wrong. DNA for the CDR3: TGCGCCAGCAGTTCCGGGACGGTCGGCTACAATGAGCAGTACTTC. It specifies CASSSGTVGYNEQYF.